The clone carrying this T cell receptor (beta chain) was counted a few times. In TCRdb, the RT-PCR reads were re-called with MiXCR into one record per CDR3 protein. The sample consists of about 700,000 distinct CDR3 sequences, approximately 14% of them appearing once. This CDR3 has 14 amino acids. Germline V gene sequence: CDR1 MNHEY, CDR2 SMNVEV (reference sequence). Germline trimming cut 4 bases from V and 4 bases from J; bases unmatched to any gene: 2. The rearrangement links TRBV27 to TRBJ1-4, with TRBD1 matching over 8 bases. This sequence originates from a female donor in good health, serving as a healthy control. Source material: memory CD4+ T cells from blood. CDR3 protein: CASSSGGVNEKLFF. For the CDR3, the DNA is TGTGCCAGCAGTTCAGGGGGCGTTAATGAAAAACTGTTTTTT.